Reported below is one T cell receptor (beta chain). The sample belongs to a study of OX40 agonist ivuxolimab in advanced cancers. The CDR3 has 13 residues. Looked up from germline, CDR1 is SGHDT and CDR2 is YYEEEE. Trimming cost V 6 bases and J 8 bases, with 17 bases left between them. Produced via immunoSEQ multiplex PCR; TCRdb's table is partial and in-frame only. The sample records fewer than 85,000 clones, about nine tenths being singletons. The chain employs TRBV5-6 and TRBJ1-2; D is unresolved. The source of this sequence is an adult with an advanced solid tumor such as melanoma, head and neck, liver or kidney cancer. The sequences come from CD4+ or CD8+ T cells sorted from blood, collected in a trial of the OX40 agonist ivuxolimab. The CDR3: CASIQWGVGGYTF. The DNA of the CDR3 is TGTGCCAGCATCCAATGGGGAGTGGGCGGCTACACCTTC.